The clone carrying this T cell receptor (beta chain) appeared a single time. The sample is drawn from a study of shared clonotypes between healthy human individuals. Germline-derived CDR1 and CDR2 are SGHRS and YFSETQ. After removal of 1 base from V and 2 bases from J, the junction contained 8 bases not matched to a gene. The CDR3 is made up of 17 amino acids. Repertoires were generated with immunoSEQ multiplex PCR, while TCRdb's copy carries only in-frame clones and drops some. This table holds 2 million to 2.5 million clones, over 85% found once. This TCR derives from a man aged 18 to 30 in good health. Some clones in this sample may be carry-over from other donors' samples. The chain carries TRBV5-1 and TRBJ2-1; 8 nucleotides agree with TRBD1. Sequenced material: naive CD4+ T cells from PBMCs. As for subset: CD45RA+ positively selected. CDR3 sequence reads: CASSLMRSGQAYNEQFF. The DNA for the CDR3 is TGCGCCAGCAGCTTGATGAGATCGGGACAGGCCTACAATGAGCAGTTCTTC.